The 22 T cell receptor beta chains below all came from one sample that was sequenced in a study of T-cell reconstitution after alpha-beta-depleted transplantation in children (dated by TCRdb to about 2016). Library preparation used PCR. Sequencer: Illumina HiSeq 2500. To normalize quantification of the TCRbeta repertoire, the TCR libraries were built with molecular barcoding that relied on unique molecular identifiers. TCRdb trimmed public reads at Q25 via fastp, called clones via MiXCR and kept in-frame beta chains. One record per CDR3 amino acid sequence lists the most common genes and DNA. This sample gives some 490,000 distinct CDR3 sequences in total; approximately 12% of them show up just once. The ten largest clones represent around 5.6% of the sample. The sample in question was PBMCs from the stem cell graft donor, obtained from the stem cell graft. These TCRs come from a human donor who donated a stem cell graft to a child with combined immunodeficiency.

The chain couples TRBV7-6 to TRBJ2-5; weak D call: TRBD2 (6 bases). CDR1 SGHVS and CDR2 FNYEAQ come from the germline V gene. CDR3 size: 15 residues. V was pared by 2 bases and J by 1 base, with 11 bases between. The CDR3 region is CASSLWRGPQETQYF. The CDR3 DNA reads as TGTGCCAGCAGCTTATGGCGGGGTCCCCAAGAGACCCAGTACTTC.

The V call is TRBV3-1, the J call TRBJ1-2, with a possible D match to TRBD1 (5 bases). Germline CDR1 LGHDT, CDR2 YNNKEL (reference sequence). The CDR3 sequence is 14 residues long. The germline V and J ends were trimmed by 1 base and 2 bases, with 8 bases remaining between them. CDR3 region: CASSQGGLNYGYTF. The CDR3 bases are TGTGCCAGCAGCCAAGGGGGACTCAACTATGGCTACACCTTC.

This clonotype has only a few counts. The chain joins TRBV18 to TRBJ2-5, with D perhaps TRBD2 (6 bases). This CDR3 has 14 residues. V lost 0 bases and J lost 7, with 12 bases in between. Germline CDR1 KGHSH, CDR2 LQKENI. The chain's CDR3 is CASSPPPAGGTQYF. CDR3 sequence (DNA): TGTGCCAGCTCACCACCGCCCGCCGGGGGGACCCAGTACTTC.

Ten or more counts support this clonotype. V and J are TRBV25-1 and TRBJ1-5; D is unresolved. Germline V gene lookup returns CDR1 MGHDK and CDR2 SYGVNS. V shed 2 bases and J shed 7 bases, with 12 bases lying between them. The CDR3 is made up of 14 amino acids. The CDR3 protein is CASSERKAYQPQHF. CDR3 coding DNA: TGTGCCAGCAGTGAAAGGAAAGCTTACCAGCCCCAGCATTTT. The complete variable domain, with remaining parts taken from reference TRBV25-1 and TRBJ1-5, reads EADIYQTPRYLVIGTGKKITLECSQTMGHDKMYWYQQDPGMELHLIHYSYGVNSTEKGDLSSESTVSRIRTEHFPLTLESARPSHTSQYLCASSERKAYQPQHFGDGTRLSIL.

This clonotype was counted many times. CDR3 coding DNA: TGTGCCACCAGCAGTAGCGGGACCTACCCCACAGATACGCAGTATTTT. Translating gives CATSSSGTYPTDTQYF. This sequence joins TRBV15 and TRBJ2-3, with 8 bases lining up with TRBD2. The trim removed 3 bases at V and 2 bases at J, leaving 7 bases unmatched. Germline CDR1 LNHNV, CDR2 YYDKDF (reference sequence). The CDR3 length is 16 residues.

This clonotype has a handful of counts. This rearrangement joins TRBV29-1 to TRBJ1-2, with 7 bases fitting TRBD1. V trimming: 2 bases; J trimming: 7 bases; junction bases outside the gene matches: 4. CDR1 SQVTM and CDR2 ANQGSEA come from the germline V gene. CDR3 length: 12 amino acids. The CDR3 loop reads CSVERQGFGYTF. The DNA for the CDR3 is TGCAGCGTTGAAAGACAGGGATTTGGCTACACCTTC.

This sequence joins TRBV7-9 and TRBJ2-4; 7 bases agree with TRBD2. After removal of 1 base from V and 1 base from J, the junction contained 4 bases not matched to a gene. The CDR3 runs to 16 residues. Germline CDR1 SEHNR, CDR2 FQNEAQ (reference sequence). CDR3 region: CASSLGPGGAKNIQYF. DNA of the CDR3: TGTGCCAGCAGCTTAGGGCCCGGGGGGGCCAAAAACATTCAGTACTTC.

V usage is TRBV11-3 and J usage is TRBJ2-7; D gene unclear. This CDR3 is built from 12 residues. V shed 8 bases and J shed 0 bases, with 8 bases lying between them. CDR1 and CDR2 (germline): SGHNT, YENEEA. The CDR3 loop reads CASGVNSYEQYF. CDR3 bases: TGTGCCAGCGGGGTCAACTCCTACGAGCAGTACTTC.

In this sample, this clonotype turned up a few times. The CDR3 reads CSARAMGNSYEQYF. Here the CDR3 DNA reads TGCAGTGCTAGGGCCATGGGGAATTCCTACGAGCAGTACTTC. The chain employs TRBV20-1 and TRBJ2-7; D is unresolved. The CDR3 totals 14 residues. V was trimmed by 3 bases and J by 1 base, leaving 13 bases between them. Germline CDR1 reads DFQATT; CDR2 reads SNEGSKA (reference sequence).

The J gene is TRBJ2-1, the V gene TRBV24-1; a weak D match, TRBD2 (6 bases). V was pared by 4 bases and J by 3 bases, with 21 bases between. CDR3 size: 18 residues. Germline assignment: CDR1 KGHDR and CDR2 SFDVKD. CDR3 region: CATSERVTRSGFYNEQFF. DNA for the CDR3: TGTGCCACCAGTGAAAGGGTTACGAGGAGCGGGTTCTACAATGAGCAGTTCTTC.

This clonotype has a single count. A much larger clone lies a single base off, so this may be a read error. V gene TRBV12-3 or TRBV12-4 combines with J gene TRBJ2-7; 11 bases are shared with TRBD2. The ends lost 7 bases at V and 8 bases at J; junction bases unmatched: 7. This CDR3 contains 13 residues. CDR3 residues: CASNLGLADKQYF. The CDR3, as DNA: TGTGCCAGCAATTTGGGACTAGCGGACAAGCAGTACTTC.

This clonotype was seen more than once but under ten times. V and J are TRBV30 and TRBJ2-1; the D is unclear. The CDR3 runs 13 residues. The V end was cut by 5 bases, the J end by 8 bases, with 16 bases between. The germline V gene has CDR1 GTSNPN and CDR2 SVGIG (reference sequence). CDR3 in DNA: TGTGCCTGGGTAGGCCTGAAGGACCATGAGCAGTTCTTC. It encodes CAWVGLKDHEQFF.

This clonotype has only a few counts. A read error is possible here, since a much larger clone lies one base away. The rearrangement joins TRBV20-1 to TRBJ1-1; D is undetermined. This CDR3 contains 11 residues. CDR1 is DFQATT and CDR2 is SNEGSKA in the germline V gene (reference sequence). The V end lost 4 bases, the J end lost 1 base, and 4 bases lay between the germline ends. Written as DNA, the CDR3 is TGCAGTGCTAAACCGAACACTGAAGCTTTCTTT. It encodes CSAKPNTEAFF.

There are many counts of this clonotype. This sequence joins TRBV6-5 and TRBJ2-7, with 11 bases aligning to TRBD2. CDR1 is MNHEY, CDR2 SVGAGI, per germline. After removal of 7 bases from V and 4 bases from J, the junction contained 9 bases not matched to a gene. The CDR3 is 15 residues long. CDR3 region: CASTSPLAGAYEQYF. The CDR3, as DNA: TGTGCCAGCACCTCACCACTAGCGGGGGCGTACGAGCAGTACTTC.

This clonotype has a handful of counts. The V call is TRBV6-5, the J call TRBJ1-4; 8 bases agree with TRBD1. The junction had 17 bases not matched to a gene; V was cut back by 4 bases and J by 4 bases. This CDR3 region has 19 residues. Germline V gene data show CDR1 as MNHEY and CDR2 as SVGAGI. CDR3 nucleotides: TGTGCCAGCAGTTCCTCCCAGGGACAGGAACTACAGATTAATGAAAAACTGTTTTTT. Protein product: CASSSSQGQELQINEKLFF.

A few counts support this clonotype. This chain joins TRBV10-2 and TRBJ2-1, with 9 bases that match TRBD2. The germline V gene has CDR1 WSHSY and CDR2 SAAADI. J lost 9 bases, V lost 7 bases, and 7 bases had no gene match. CDR3 length: 13 amino acids. Here the CDR3 reads CASKPAGGSEQFF. The CDR3 DNA follows: TGCGCCAGCAAGCCAGCGGGGGGTAGTGAGCAGTTCTTC.

The chain couples TRBV28 to TRBJ1-1, with a weak D call TRBD1 (5 bases). CDR3 length: 12 residues. Germline CDR1 MDHEN, CDR2 SYDVKM. Trimming took off 5 bases at V and 10 bases at J, with 14 bases between the two ends. This chain's CDR3 is CASSEGRRTAFF. The CDR3 DNA is TGTGCCAGCAGTGAGGGACGGCGGACAGCTTTCTTT. Filled out from reference TRBV28 and TRBJ1-1, the complete variable domain reads DVKVTQSSRYLVKRTGEKVFLECVQDMDHENMFWYRQDPGLGLRLIYFSYDVKMKEKGDIPEGYSVSREKKERFSLILESASTNQTSMYLCASSEGRRTAFFGQGTRLTVV.

The chain uses TRBV5-6 and TRBJ2-7; D not resolved. There are 14 residues in the CDR3. V lost 7 bases to trimming and J lost 0 bases, with 14 bases between them. Looked up from germline, CDR1 is SGHDT and CDR2 is YYEEEE. CDR3 DNA sequence: TGTGCCAGCGGAAAAACCGTGGGCTCCTACGAGCAGTACTTC. Translated, it gives CASGKTVGSYEQYF.

The rearrangement uses TRBV12-3 or TRBV12-4 and TRBJ1-5; 8 nucleotides agree with TRBD1. Trimming removed 7 bases from V and 6 bases from J; junction bases left unmatched: 11. CDR3 length: 15 residues. DNA for the CDR3: TGTGCCAGCAAAATCACAGGGGGTGGTAGTCAGCCCCAGCATTTT. It yields the protein CASKITGGGSQPQHF.

The chain combines TRBV5-5 with TRBJ2-7, with D uncertain. Germline lookup yields CDR1 SGHKS and CDR2 YYEKEE (reference sequence). The CDR3 covers 14 residues. With 0 bases removed from V and 2 bases from J, the gap between germline ends came to 9 bases. The CDR3 sequence is CASSLVLNPYEQYF. The CDR3 DNA follows: TGTGCCAGCAGCTTGGTTCTGAACCCCTACGAGCAGTACTTC.

The V and J genes are TRBV12-3 or TRBV12-4 and TRBJ2-5; TRBD1 matches at 9 bases. CDR3 length: 17 residues. J gave up 3 bases and V 7 bases, and 15 bases lay outside the gene matches. The chain's CDR3 is CASMGVPTGGPEETQYF. In nucleotides, the CDR3 is TGTGCCAGCATGGGCGTCCCCACAGGGGGCCCCGAAGAGACCCAGTACTTC.

This clonotype was seen only a few times. V gene TRBV30 combines with J gene TRBJ1-2; TRBD1 matches 7 bases. Germline trimming cut 3 bases from V and 4 bases from J; bases unmatched to any gene: 5. The germline CDR1 and CDR2 sequences are GTSNPN and SVGIG (reference sequence). CDR3 size: 13 residues. The CDR3 protein is CAWSDGTVYGYTF. The CDR3 DNA follows: TGTGCCTGGAGCGACGGGACAGTCTATGGCTACACCTTC.